This paragraph reports one T cell receptor beta chain. Its target antigen remains unknown. No base qualities exist here, and no much larger clone lies one base off it. Peripheral blood CD8+ and CD4+ T cells from healthy donors, Susac syndrome patients and multiple sclerosis patients were profiled by high-throughput TCR beta sequencing. Susac syndrome patients met recently defined diagnostic criteria for definite or probable disease. Bulk CD8+ and CD4+ T cells were purified by magnetic negative isolation, while CD8+ TEMRA cells were enriched using FACS. Blood was collected in EDTA tubes and processed within 24 hours, with PBMCs isolated through density gradient centrifugation. PBMCs destined for TCR sequencing were cryopreserved in liquid nitrogen and later thawed in a 37 °C water bath. Purity of sorted or isolated CD4+, CD8+ and CD8+ TEMRA cells was at least 90%. The entry originates in a study of CD8 T cells in Susac syndrome (dated 2019 in TCRdb). Regarding the study in general: Of the Susac syndrome patients who were sequenced, eight were in clinical remission while five or six had clinically active disease. Whether CD8+ T cell activation and differentiation in Susac syndrome was antigen driven was tested using repertoire sequencing. At blood withdrawal, Susac syndrome patients were therapy-naive, treated with corticosteroids (with IVIg additionally given to some), or treated with IVIg alone. The paper as a whole reports these results and caveats: In patients with Susac syndrome, the CD4+ T cell repertoire showed no detectable clonal expansion. The number of individuals in the TCR sequencing and HLA analysis was acknowledged as relatively small.

V was cut back by 6 bases and J by 1 base, leaving a gap of 12 bases between them. The CDR3, cysteine through phenylalanine, is 14 amino acids long. The kept DNA is CDR3 alone, 42 bases in frame from the first base. As encoded in the germline V gene, CDR1 is MDHEN while CDR2 is SYDVKM. RNA was extracted using the RNeasy kit, and roughly 0.5 to 1 ug of the RNA was reverse transcribed with random hexamers. The immunoSEQ multiplex PCR assay, covering 54 Vbeta and 13 Jbeta segments, was used to amplify TCR beta CDR3 regions. PCR amplification bias was corrected using a synthetic template baseline for primer optimization and computational correction. Regarding the original processing steps: Only productive sequences were kept, with reads annotated to V, D and J genes according to IMGT and analyzed in immunoSEQ Analyzer. To calculate clonality, Shannon entropy was normalized by log2 of the number of productive unique sequences and then subtracted from one. For each patient and control, public and private clones were evaluated among the 100 most prevalent clones. Clones were defined as Susac-specific when absent from the healthy and MS cohorts, from approximately 1,100 published viral clones and from other ImmuneACCESS disease sequences. TCRdb's own reprocessing of the public reads used fastp at Q25 and MiXCR and kept productive beta chains. When rows share a CDR3 protein, they turn into one entry using the most common DNA and genes. For this entry, the V and J calls and clone size follow TCRdb and not the study's own pipeline. Across this sample there are 150,000 to 180,000 distinct CDR3 sequences, with roughly 95% seen only once. The ten largest clonotypes hold around 0.15% of the sample.

The sequence links TRBV28 to TRBJ1-1; D gene: possibly TRBD1, on 6 matching bases. Material: CD4+ T cells from PBMCs. The receptor was derived from a human donor with Susac syndrome. The encoded CDR3 is CASRKLDRNTEAFF. The sequenced DNA: TGTGCCAGCAGAAAACTGGACAGGAACACTGAAGCTTTCTTT.